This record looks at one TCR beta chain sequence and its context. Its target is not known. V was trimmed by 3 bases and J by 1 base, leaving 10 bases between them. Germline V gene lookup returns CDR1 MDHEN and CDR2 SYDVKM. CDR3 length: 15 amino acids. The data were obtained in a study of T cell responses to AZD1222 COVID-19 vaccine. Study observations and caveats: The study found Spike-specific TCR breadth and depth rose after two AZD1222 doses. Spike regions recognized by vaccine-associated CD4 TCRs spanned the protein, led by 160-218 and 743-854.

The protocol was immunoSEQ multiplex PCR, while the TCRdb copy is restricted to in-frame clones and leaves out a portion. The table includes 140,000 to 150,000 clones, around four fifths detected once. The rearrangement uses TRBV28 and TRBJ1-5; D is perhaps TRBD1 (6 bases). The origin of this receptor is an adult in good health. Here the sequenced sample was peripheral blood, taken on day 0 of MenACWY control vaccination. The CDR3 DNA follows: TGTGCCAGCAGTTTTAGGGGGGGCAGCAATCAGCCCCAGCATTTT. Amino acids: CASSFRGGSNQPQHF.